The present T cell receptor (beta chain) was sequenced within a study of cytomegalovirus exposure and HLA in healthy donors. About the study: As an earlier analysis found, about 179 million T cells yielded over 95 million unique TCR beta sequences.

Trimming removed 8 bases from V and 2 bases from J, with 15 bases in between. This CDR3 has 14 residues. Looked up from germline, CDR1 is SNHLY and CDR2 is FYNNEI. Use of 60 Vbeta and 13 Jbeta primers characterized the PCR. The repertoire was sequenced with immunoSEQ multiplex PCR; TCRdb's copy has only in-frame clones and lacks some. The table lists approximately 69,000 clones, approximately 70% of them singletons, with about 20% in the top ten. The source material was PBMCs. The rearrangement links TRBV2 to TRBJ1-2, with D possibly TRBD1 on 5 matching bases. This receptor was identified in a man between 35 and 55 years old in good health and CMV-seropositive. This CDR3 is CASGRQFSNYGYTF. The CDR3 DNA is TGTGCCAGCGGAAGACAGTTTTCCAACTATGGCTACACCTTC.